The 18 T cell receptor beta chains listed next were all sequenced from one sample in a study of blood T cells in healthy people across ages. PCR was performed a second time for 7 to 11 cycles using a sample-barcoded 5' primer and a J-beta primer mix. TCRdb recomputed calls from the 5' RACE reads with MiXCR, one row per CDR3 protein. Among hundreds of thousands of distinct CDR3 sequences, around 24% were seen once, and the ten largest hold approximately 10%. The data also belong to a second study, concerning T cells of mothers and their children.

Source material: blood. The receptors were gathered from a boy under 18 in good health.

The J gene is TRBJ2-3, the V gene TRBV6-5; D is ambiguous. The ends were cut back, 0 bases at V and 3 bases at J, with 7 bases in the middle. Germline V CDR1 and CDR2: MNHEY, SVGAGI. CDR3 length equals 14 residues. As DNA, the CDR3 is TGTGCCAGCAGTTACTCTCGCCGAACAGATACGCAGTATTTT. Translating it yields CASSYSRRTDTQYF.

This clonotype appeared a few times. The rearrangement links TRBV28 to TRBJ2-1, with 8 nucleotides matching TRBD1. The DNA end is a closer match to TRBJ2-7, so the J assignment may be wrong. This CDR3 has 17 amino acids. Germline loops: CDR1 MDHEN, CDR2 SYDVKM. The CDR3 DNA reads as TGTGCCAGCAGTTTACCCAGACAGGGGAAGTCCTCCTACGAGCAGTACTTC. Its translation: CASSLPRQGKSSYEQYF.

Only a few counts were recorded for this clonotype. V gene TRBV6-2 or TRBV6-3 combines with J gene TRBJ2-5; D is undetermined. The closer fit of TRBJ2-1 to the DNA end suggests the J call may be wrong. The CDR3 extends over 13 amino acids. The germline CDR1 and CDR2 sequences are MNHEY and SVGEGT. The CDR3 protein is CASSTHSYNEQFF. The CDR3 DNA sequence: TGTGCCAGCAGTACCCATTCCTACAATGAGCAGTTCTTC.

DNA of the CDR3: TGTGCCAGCAGCCCAAGCGGGACAGGGAACGAGCAGTACTTC. Amino acids: CASSPSGTGNEQYF. J is TRBJ2-7 and V is TRBV6-6, with 9 bases fitting TRBD1. The V gene's germline CDR1 is MNHNY and CDR2 SVGAGI (reference sequence). J gave up 5 bases and V 6 bases, and 8 bases lay outside the gene matches. This CDR3 is built from 14 residues.

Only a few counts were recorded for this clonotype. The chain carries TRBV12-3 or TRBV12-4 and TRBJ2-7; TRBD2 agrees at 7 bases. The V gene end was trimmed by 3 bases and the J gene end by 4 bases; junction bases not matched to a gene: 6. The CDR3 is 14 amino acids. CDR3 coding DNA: TGTGCCAGCAGTTTGCCGCGGGAGAGGTACGAGCAGTACTTC. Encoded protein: CASSLPRERYEQYF.

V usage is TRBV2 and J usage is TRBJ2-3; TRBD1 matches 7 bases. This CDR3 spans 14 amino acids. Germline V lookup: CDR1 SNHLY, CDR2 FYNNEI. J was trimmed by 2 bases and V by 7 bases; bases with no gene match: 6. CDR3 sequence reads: CASITTGFTDTQYF. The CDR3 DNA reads TGTGCCAGCATCACGACAGGGTTCACAGATACGCAGTATTTT.

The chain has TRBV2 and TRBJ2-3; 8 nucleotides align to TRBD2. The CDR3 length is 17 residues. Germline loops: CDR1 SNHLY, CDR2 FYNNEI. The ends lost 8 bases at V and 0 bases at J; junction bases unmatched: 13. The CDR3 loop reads CASQTGKRERSTDTQYF. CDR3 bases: TGTGCCAGCCAAACGGGGAAGCGGGAGCGGAGCACAGATACGCAGTATTTT.

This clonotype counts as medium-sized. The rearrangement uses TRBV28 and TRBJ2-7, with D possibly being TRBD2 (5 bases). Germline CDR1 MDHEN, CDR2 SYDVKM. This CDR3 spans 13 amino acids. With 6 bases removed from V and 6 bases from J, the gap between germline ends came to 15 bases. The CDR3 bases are TGTGCCAGCAGCCGGGATTCCAAGAGCGAGCAGTACTTC. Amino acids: CASSRDSKSEQYF. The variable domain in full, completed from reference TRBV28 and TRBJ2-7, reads DVKVTQSSRYLVKRTGEKVFLECVQDMDHENMFWYRQDPGLGLRLIYFSYDVKMKEKGDIPEGYSVSREKKERFSLILESASTNQTSMYLCASSRDSKSEQYFGPGTRLTVT.

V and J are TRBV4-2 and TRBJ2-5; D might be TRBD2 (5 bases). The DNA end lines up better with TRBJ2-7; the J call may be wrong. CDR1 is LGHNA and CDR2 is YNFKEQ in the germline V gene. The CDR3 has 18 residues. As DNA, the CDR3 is TGTGCCAGCAGCCAAGACACGCCAGGCGGGCTTGTCCCCTACGAGCAGTACTTC. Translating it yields CASSQDTPGGLVPYEQYF.

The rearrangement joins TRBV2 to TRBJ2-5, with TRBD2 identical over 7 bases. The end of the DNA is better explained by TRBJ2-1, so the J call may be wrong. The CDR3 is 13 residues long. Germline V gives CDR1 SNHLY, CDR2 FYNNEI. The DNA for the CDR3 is TGTGCCAGCAGTGACCCGGGGGGTACTGAGCAGTTCTTC. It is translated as CASSDPGGTEQFF.

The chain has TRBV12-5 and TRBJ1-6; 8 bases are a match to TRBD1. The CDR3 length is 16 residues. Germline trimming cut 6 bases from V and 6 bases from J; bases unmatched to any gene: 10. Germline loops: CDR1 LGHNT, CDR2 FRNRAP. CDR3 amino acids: CASGRGQGAFNSPLHF. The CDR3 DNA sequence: TGTGCTAGTGGCCGAGGGCAGGGGGCTTTTAATTCACCCCTCCACTTT.

The CDR3 is CASSLYVNTEAFF. CDR3 coding DNA: TGTGCCAGCAGTTTATATGTGAACACTGAAGCTTTCTTT. The chain joins TRBV27 to TRBJ1-1; D not resolved. Germline values: CDR1 MNHEY, CDR2 SMNVEV (reference sequence). The CDR3 loop spans 13 amino acids. V was trimmed by 1 base and J by 0 bases, leaving 3 bases between them.

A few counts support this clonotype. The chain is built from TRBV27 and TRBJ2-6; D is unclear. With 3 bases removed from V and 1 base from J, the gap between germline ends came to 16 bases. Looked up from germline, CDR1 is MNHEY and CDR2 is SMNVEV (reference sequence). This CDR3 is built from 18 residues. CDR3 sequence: CASSLTAAQKSGANVLTF. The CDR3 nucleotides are TGTGCCAGCAGTTTGACGGCAGCCCAAAAATCTGGGGCCAACGTCCTGACTTTC.

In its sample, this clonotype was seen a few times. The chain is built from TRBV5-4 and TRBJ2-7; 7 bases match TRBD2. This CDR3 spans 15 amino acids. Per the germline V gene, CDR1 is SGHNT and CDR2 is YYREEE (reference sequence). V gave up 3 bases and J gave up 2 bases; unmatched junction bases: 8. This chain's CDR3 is CASSSLIAGAYEQYF. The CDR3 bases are TGTGCCAGCAGCTCCCTCATTGCGGGGGCCTACGAGCAGTACTTC.

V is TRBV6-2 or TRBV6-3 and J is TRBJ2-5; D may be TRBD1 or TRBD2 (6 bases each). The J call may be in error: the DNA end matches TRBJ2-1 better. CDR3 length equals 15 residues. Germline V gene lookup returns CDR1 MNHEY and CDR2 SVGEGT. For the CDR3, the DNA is TGTGCCAGCAGTTACGGGGGGCCCTCCTACAATGAGCAGTTCTTC. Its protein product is CASSYGGPSYNEQFF.

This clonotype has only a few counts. CDR3 protein: CASSLEGFNYGYTF. In DNA, the CDR3 is TGTGCCAGCAGCTTAGAGGGATTTAACTATGGCTACACCTTC. V usage is TRBV7-8 and J usage is TRBJ1-2; D is unresolved. CDR3 length: 14 residues. Germline values: CDR1 SGHVS, CDR2 FQNEAQ. With 1 base removed from V and 1 base from J, the gap between germline ends came to 7 bases.

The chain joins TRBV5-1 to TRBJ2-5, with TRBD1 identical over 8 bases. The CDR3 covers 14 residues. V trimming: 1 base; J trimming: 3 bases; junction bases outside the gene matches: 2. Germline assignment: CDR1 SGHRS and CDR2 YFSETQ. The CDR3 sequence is CASSLTDREETQYF. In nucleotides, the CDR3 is TGCGCCAGCAGCTTGACGGACAGGGAAGAGACCCAGTACTTC.

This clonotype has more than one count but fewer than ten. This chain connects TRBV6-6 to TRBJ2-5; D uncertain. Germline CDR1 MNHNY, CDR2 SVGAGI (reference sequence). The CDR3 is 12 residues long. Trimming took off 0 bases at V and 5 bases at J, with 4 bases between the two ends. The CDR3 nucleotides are TGTGCCAGCAGTTACTCGTCCGAGACCCAGTACTTC. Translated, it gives CASSYSSETQYF.